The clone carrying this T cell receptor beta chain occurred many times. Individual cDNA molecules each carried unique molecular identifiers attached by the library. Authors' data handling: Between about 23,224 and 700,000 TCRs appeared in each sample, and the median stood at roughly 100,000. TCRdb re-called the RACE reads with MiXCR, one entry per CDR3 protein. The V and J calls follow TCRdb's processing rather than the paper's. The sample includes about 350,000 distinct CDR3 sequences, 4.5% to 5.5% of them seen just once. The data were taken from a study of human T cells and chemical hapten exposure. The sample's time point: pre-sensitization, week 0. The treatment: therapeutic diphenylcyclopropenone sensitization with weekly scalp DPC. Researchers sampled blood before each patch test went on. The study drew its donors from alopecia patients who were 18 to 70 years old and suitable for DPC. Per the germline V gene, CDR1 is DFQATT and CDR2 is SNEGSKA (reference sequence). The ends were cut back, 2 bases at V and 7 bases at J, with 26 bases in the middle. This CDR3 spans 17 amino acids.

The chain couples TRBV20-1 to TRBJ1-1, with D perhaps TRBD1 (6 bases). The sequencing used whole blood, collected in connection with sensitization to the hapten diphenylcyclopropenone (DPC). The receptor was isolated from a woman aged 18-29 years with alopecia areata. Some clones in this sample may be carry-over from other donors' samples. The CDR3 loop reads CSARYRARGSKIVEAFF. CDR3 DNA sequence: TGCAGTGCTAGATATCGGGCCAGGGGCAGTAAAATAGTTGAAGCTTTCTTT.